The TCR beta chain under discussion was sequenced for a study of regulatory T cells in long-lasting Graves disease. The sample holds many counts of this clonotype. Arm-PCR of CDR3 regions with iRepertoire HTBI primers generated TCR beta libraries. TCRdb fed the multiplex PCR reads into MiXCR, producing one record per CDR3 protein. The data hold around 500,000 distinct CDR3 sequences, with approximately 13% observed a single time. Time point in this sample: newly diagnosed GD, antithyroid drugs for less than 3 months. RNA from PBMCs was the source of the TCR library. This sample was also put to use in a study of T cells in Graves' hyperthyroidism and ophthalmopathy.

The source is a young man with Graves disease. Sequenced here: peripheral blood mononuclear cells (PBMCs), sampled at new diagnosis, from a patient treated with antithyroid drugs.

The CDR3 here is CSVVYLAGEGETQYF. The CDR3 region has the DNA TGCAGCGTTGTTTACTTAGCGGGAGAAGGAGAGACCCAGTACTTC. This chain connects TRBV29-1 to TRBJ2-5, with 9 bases that match TRBD2. J gave up 4 bases and V 4 bases, and 10 bases lay outside the gene matches. This CDR3 comprises 15 residues. The germline V gene has CDR1 SQVTM and CDR2 ANQGSEA.